This T cell receptor (beta chain) stems from a study of cytomegalovirus exposure and HLA in healthy donors. Study overall: Among 150 million to 200 million T cells, an earlier analysis found around 100 million unique TCR beta sequences.

The sample holds one count of this clone. In the PCR, 60 Vbeta and 13 Jbeta primers were used. TCRdb's table, derived via immunoSEQ multiplex PCR, lists solely in-frame clones and lacks some. The profile covers around 130,000 clones, with around 81% appearing a single time and about 1.8% taken by the ten largest. The sequence derives from a woman between 45 and 60 years old in good health and CMV-seronegative. The sequencing input was PBMCs.

In nucleotides, the CDR3 is TGTGCAAGTCGCTTAGAGACTAGCGGGAGAGATACGCAGTATTTT. It is translated as CASRLETSGRDTQYF. This chain links TRBV12-2 with TRBJ2-3; the table assigns TRBD2, which was not confirmed against the DNA. TRBV12-2 is shown as a pseudogene. This CDR3 is 15 amino acids long.